Below, one T cell receptor (beta chain) is given with its context. Its antigen remains undetermined. No much larger clone is present one base from it, and per-base qualities are unavailable. This record belongs to a study of blood T cell repertoires in COVID-19 (dated by TCRdb to between 2020 and 2021). In the study overall: Collaborator samples came from the United States, Italy and Spain and covered acute and convalescent phases of COVID-19. The repertoires were made available in a free public database intended to serve as a resource for research on the immune response to SARS-CoV-2. Sample metadata almost always included a de-identified subject ID, COVID-19 status, age in years and sex. Where available, HLA class I and class II types were obtained from metadata supplied by the sample provider rather than from assay-based typing. The material from the prospective study consisted of cDNA or gDNA derived from T cells, B-cell-depleted T cells, or PBMCs. Samples were obtained from the ongoing ImmuneRACE study (first 160 participants) and from about 1,300 subjects provided by 6 global collaborators. Subjects who had been exposed to COVID-19, were actively infected with it, or had recovered from it provided the deeply sampled blood TCRbeta repertoires that made up the dataset. What the authors observed across the whole study: Clinical and demographic metadata were provided uncurated, with the amount varying by source and participant.

Whole blood was collected in K2EDTA tubes by collaborating institutions according to the institutions' own protocols. For TCRbeta analysis, collaborator samples were shipped as frozen whole blood, as isolated PBMCs, or as DNA extracted from either sample type. The immunoSEQ Assay, a bias-controlled multiplex PCR, was used to amplify TCRbeta CDR3 regions from genomic DNA. Per the original workflow: The number of nucleated cells in each sample was estimated from the amplification of reference gene primers within the assay. To quantify the absolute abundance of each unique TCRbeta CDR3 rearrangement, sequence reads were collapsed and filtered. For each sample, productive Simpson clonality was calculated as the square root of Simpson's diversity index across productive rearrangements. TCRdb holds this immuneACCESS table with in-frame rearrangements only. Some clones are missing; in checked studies, unresolved V genes explain under half, and the rest has no known cause. Clone size and the V and J calls come from that table; the DNA yielded D and trimming. The table for this sample lists 200,000 to 250,000 clones; approximately 91% of them were counted only once. Jointly, the top ten make up around 2.8% of the sample.

Reading the germline V gene (reference sequence) gives CDR1 LNHDA and CDR2 SQIVND. Inclusive of the bounding cysteine and phenylalanine, the CDR3 is 15 residues long. Only the CDR3 DNA stays, 45 bases, in frame from base 1. Germline trimming: 5 bases from V, 7 bases from J; junction bases outside gene matches: 9. The chain joins TRBV19 to TRBJ1-5; 9 middle bases align to TRBD1. The sample taken for sequencing was peripheral blood. The source is a woman between 55 and 75 years old with acute or convalescent COVID-19. The DNA sequence is TGTGCCAGTAGTCACGGACAGGGGAGGTACCAGCCCCAGCATTTT. It specifies CASSHGQGRYQPQHF.